These 14 T cell receptor beta chains originate from one sample sequenced in a study of blood T cell repertoires in COVID-19. Only in-frame clones appear in the TCRdb table, and some are missing; sequencing was by immunoSEQ multiplex PCR. The data show fewer than 450,000 clones, around nine tenths seen once. The sequenced sample consisted of PBMCs or T cells enriched from blood (not recorded which). Receptors were obtained from a young woman who had recovered from COVID-19.

A single count supports this clone. The rearrangement uses TRBV5-1 and TRBJ1-1; D gene uncertain. The CDR3 length is 14 residues. The ends were cut back, 3 bases at V and 2 bases at J, with 11 bases in the middle. The germline V gene has CDR1 SGHRS and CDR2 YFSETQ. The CDR3 nucleotides are TGCGCCAGCAGCTCAGAAATAATTAACACTGAAGCTTTCTTT. Amino acid sequence: CASSSEIINTEAFF.

The chain uses TRBV5-4 and TRBJ1-1; weak D call: TRBD1 (5 bases). In germline, CDR1 is SGHNT, CDR2 YYREEE (reference sequence). Trimming stripped 1 base from V and 11 bases from J, with 12 bases between. The CDR3 runs 12 residues. The CDR3 DNA is TGTGCCAGCAGCTTGCCCGGGACTGGGGCTTTCTTT. As protein: CASSLPGTGAFF.

V usage is TRBV9 and J usage is TRBJ2-2; TRBD2 agrees at 11 bases. Germline V gives CDR1 SGDLS, CDR2 YYNGEE. J was trimmed by 0 bases and V by 3 bases; bases with no gene match: 7. The CDR3 covers 18 residues. The CDR3 region is CASSDRLAGIANTGELFF. CDR3 DNA sequence: TGTGCCAGCAGCGACCGACTAGCGGGGATCGCGAACACCGGGGAGCTGTTTTTT.

The chain uses TRBV7-2 and TRBJ1-3, with 8 bases lining up with TRBD1. The length of the CDR3 is 15 residues. Germline loops: CDR1 SGHTA, CDR2 FQGNSA. The V gene end was trimmed by 5 bases and the J gene end by 3 bases; junction bases not matched to a gene: 6. The chain's CDR3 is CASSLQTGGGNTIYF. CDR3 nucleotides: TGTGCCAGCAGCCTACAAACAGGGGGTGGAAACACCATATATTTT.

V is TRBV5-1 and J is TRBJ2-3; D may be TRBD1 (6 bases). Deletions cut 2 bases from V and 3 bases from J, with 19 bases between. Germline lookup yields CDR1 SGHRS and CDR2 YFSETQ. The CDR3 spans 17 residues. The CDR3 spells CASSFGTQGIRTDTQYF. CDR3 bases: TGCGCCAGCAGCTTCGGCACACAGGGTATCAGGACAGATACGCAGTATTTT.

CDR3 nucleotide sequence: TGTGCCAGCAGCCTAGGGACTAGAGGCCCCTACGAGCAGTACTTC. Translated: CASSLGTRGPYEQYF. The chain links TRBV7-6 to TRBJ2-7, with 8 bases matching TRBD2. The V gene's germline CDR1 is SGHVS and CDR2 FNYEAQ. V lost 5 bases and J lost 2; bases outside the gene matches: 8. The CDR3 spans 15 residues. Filled out from reference TRBV7-6 and TRBJ2-7, the complete variable domain reads GAGVSQSPRYKVTKRGQDVALRCDPISGHVSLYWYRQALGQGPEFLTYFNYEAQQDKSGLPNDRFSAERPEGSISTLTIQRTEQRDSAMYRCASSLGTRGPYEQYFGPGTRLTVT.

The chain joins TRBV28 to TRBJ2-5; D is unresolved. Trimming cost V 3 bases and J 4 bases, with 12 bases left between them. The CDR3 extends over 14 amino acids. Looked up from germline, CDR1 is MDHEN and CDR2 is SYDVKM. Here the CDR3 reads CASSFPGSGETQYF. The CDR3, as DNA: TGTGCCAGCAGTTTCCCAGGTAGTGGAGAGACCCAGTACTTC.

This clone was observed a few times. J is TRBJ2-5 and V is TRBV15; D uncertain. The germline V gene has CDR1 LNHNV and CDR2 YYDKDF (reference sequence). V was clipped by 5 bases and J by 1 base, with 8 bases between them. The CDR3 length is 13 residues. The CDR3 nucleotides read TGTGCCACCAGCCAGAGGATCCAAGAGACCCAGTACTTC. Translation gives CATSQRIQETQYF.

This clone was observed a single time. V is TRBV28 and J is TRBJ1-2, with D perhaps matching TRBD1 (5 bases). Germline CDR1 is MDHEN and CDR2 is SYDVKM. V was pared by 7 bases and J by 2 bases, with 11 bases between. CDR3 length: 13 amino acids. The CDR3 is CASTTQDNYGYTF. CDR3 in DNA: TGTGCCAGCACTACACAGGACAACTATGGCTACACCTTC.

The J gene is TRBJ1-4, the V gene TRBV5-4; the match to TRBD1 covers 8 bases. V shed 5 bases and J 7 bases; nucleotides not matched to a gene: 7. Germline loops: CDR1 SGHNT, CDR2 YYREEE (reference sequence). The CDR3 runs 14 residues. Here the CDR3 DNA reads TGTGCCAGCAGTTCGGACAGGGTTGCTGAAAAACTGTTTTTT. Translating it yields CASSSDRVAEKLFF.

This chain links TRBV18 with TRBJ1-2, with TRBD1 matching 8 bases. Germline assignment: CDR1 KGHSH and CDR2 LQKENI. The junction had 10 bases not matched to a gene; V was cut back by 2 bases and J by 8 bases. This CDR3 region has 15 residues. CDR3 amino acids: CASSPAPTGANGYTF. For the CDR3, the DNA is TGTGCCAGCTCACCAGCTCCGACAGGGGCAAACGGCTACACCTTC.

V usage is TRBV30 and J usage is TRBJ1-6; the match to TRBD1 covers 8 bases. Trimming took 5 bases from V and 7 from J; bases not matched to a gene: 7. Germline V CDR1 and CDR2: GTSNPN, SVGIG (reference sequence). The CDR3 loop spans 14 amino acids. The CDR3 is CAWDQGARNSPLHF. The CDR3 coding sequence is TGTGCCTGGGACCAGGGGGCCAGGAATTCACCCCTCCACTTT.

The rearrangement joins TRBV5-1 to TRBJ2-3; tentatively, D is TRBD2 (5 bases). CDR1 is SGHRS, CDR2 YFSETQ, per germline. V was cut by 4 bases and J by 2 bases, with 20 bases left in between. This CDR3 region has 17 residues. CDR3 DNA: TGCGCCAGCAGCCCCCCGGAGCGGAGAATAAACACAGATACGCAGTATTTT. Amino acids: CASSPPERRINTDTQYF.

In this sample, this clone turned up once. V usage is TRBV6-1 and J usage is TRBJ2-5, with 11 nucleotides matching TRBD1. The CDR3 is 16 amino acids. Unmatched junction bases numbered 5, after V lost 3 bases and J lost 2 bases. Germline V lookup: CDR1 MNHNS, CDR2 SASEGT. This chain's CDR3 is CASSDGQGARQETQYF. The CDR3, as DNA: TGTGCCAGCAGTGACGGACAGGGGGCGCGGCAAGAGACCCAGTACTTC.